Below are 15 T cell receptor beta chains sequenced from a single sample in a study of T cell responses to AZD1222 COVID-19 vaccine (dated by TCRdb to the early 2020s). Library prep was done by the immunoSEQ multiplex PCR assay. TCRdb's version of the immuneACCESS table is confined to in-frame rearrangements and falls short of the full clone set. An unresolved V gene accounts for under half of the shortfall where checked; the remainder is of unknown origin. A total of more than 100,000 clones appear in this sample, roughly 90% of them only once. The ten top clones hold roughly 1.5% of the sample. The sample's time point label, in plain terms: baseline before first vaccination. The sequenced sample was peripheral blood, obtained on day 0 of AZD1222 vaccination. These receptor sequences come from an adult in good health.

V is TRBV28 and J is TRBJ1-1; D is possibly TRBD1 (6 bases). The length of the CDR3 is 16 residues. Trimming shortened V by 5 bases and J by 0 bases, and 16 bases separated the two germline ends. In germline, CDR1 is MDHEN, CDR2 SYDVKM. The CDR3 here is CASSTLGGPMNTEAFF. Here the CDR3 DNA reads TGTGCCAGCAGTACCTTAGGGGGGCCCATGAACACTGAAGCTTTCTTT.

The CDR3 region is CARSPDDRYYGYTF. The CDR3 DNA follows: TGTGCCAGAAGCCCTGACGACAGGTACTATGGCTACACCTTC. The V and J genes are TRBV5-3 and TRBJ1-2; D possibly corresponds to TRBD1 (6 bases). TRBV5-3 qualifies as an ORF whose function is uncertain. CDR3 length equals 14 residues. Trimming shortened V by 4 bases and J by 3 bases, and 13 bases separated the two germline ends.

The V gene is TRBV19, the J gene TRBJ2-7; D possibly corresponds to TRBD2 (6 bases). The CDR3 contains 13 residues. The germline V gene has CDR1 LNHDA and CDR2 SQIVND (reference sequence). V was cut by 3 bases and J by 6 bases, with 12 bases left in between. The CDR3 spells CASSIIGGSEQYF. The CDR3 DNA sequence: TGTGCCAGTAGTATTATAGGAGGGAGCGAGCAGTACTTC.

In DNA, the CDR3 is TGTGCCAGCAGCCCGTACACAGATACGCAGTATTTT. It translates to CASSPYTDTQYF. V and J are TRBV7-3 and TRBJ2-3; unclear D gene. The CDR3 length is 12 residues. Trimming removed 5 bases at V and 2 bases at J, with 5 bases between. The germline gives CDR1 SGHTA, CDR2 FQGTGA.

This sequence joins TRBV5-6 and TRBJ1-5; weak D call: TRBD1 (6 bases). V was clipped by 2 bases and J by 1 base, with 10 bases between them. CDR1 and CDR2 (germline): SGHDT, YYEEEE. CDR3 length equals 15 residues. In DNA, the CDR3 is TGTGCCAGCAGCTTCCAAACAGGGAGCAATCAGCCCCAGCATTTT. This encodes CASSFQTGSNQPQHF.

This rearrangement joins TRBV6-5 to TRBJ2-2; 13 bases are shared with TRBD2. The CDR3 covers 15 residues. V gave up 10 bases and J gave up 0 bases; unmatched junction bases: 2. The germline gives CDR1 MNHEY, CDR2 SVGAGI. CDR3 bases: TGTGCCACTACTAGCGGGGGGGCGAACACCGGGGAGCTGTTTTTT. Residues: CATTSGGANTGELFF.

This clone has just a few counts. J is TRBJ2-1 and V is TRBV11-2; D is tentatively TRBD1 or TRBD2 (7 bases each). This CDR3 has 17 amino acids. Germline-derived CDR1 and CDR2 are SGHAT and FQNNGV. Trimming took off 4 bases at V and 5 bases at J, with 21 bases between the two ends. This chain's CDR3 is CASSSSGRGLRDNEQFF. For the CDR3, the DNA is TGTGCCAGCAGCTCTTCGGGGAGGGGGCTAAGGGACAATGAGCAGTTCTTC.

Remarks on this clone: Other DNA variants within this sample encode the same CDR3. The rearrangement uses TRBV11-2 and TRBJ1-1, with D maybe TRBD1 (6 bases). V dropped 5 bases and J dropped 1 base, with 8 bases sitting between them. This CDR3 spans 13 amino acids. The germline V gene has CDR1 SGHAT and CDR2 FQNNGV. The CDR3 DNA sequence: TGTGCCAGCAGCGCACAGGGGAACACTGAAGCTTTCTTT. Translated, it gives CASSAQGNTEAFF.

This sequence joins TRBV7-9 and TRBJ1-5; 10 bases are a match to TRBD1. The V gene end was trimmed by 5 bases and the J gene end by 2 bases; junction bases not matched to a gene: 3. Germline values: CDR1 SEHNR, CDR2 FQNEAQ (reference sequence). The CDR3 is made up of 15 amino acids. DNA of the CDR3: TGTGCCAGCAGCGGCGGGACAGGGGGCAATCAGCCCCAGCATTTT. It codes for CASSGGTGGNQPQHF.

This clone was seen more than once but under ten times. V is TRBV28 and J is TRBJ1-2; the D is unclear. Between the trimmed V and J ends, which lost 2 bases and 3 bases, there was a span of 4 bases. Germline lookup yields CDR1 MDHEN and CDR2 SYDVKM. CDR3 length: 12 amino acids. The CDR3: CASSLPDYGYTF. CDR3 bases: TGTGCCAGCAGTTTACCGGACTATGGCTACACCTTC.

The rearrangement links TRBV9 to TRBJ2-1; D remains unclear. V gave up 0 bases and J gave up 4 bases, with 5 bases separating them. This CDR3 has 13 amino acids. Germline CDR1 is SGDLS and CDR2 is YYNGEE. CDR3 in amino acids: CASSVGSYNEQFF. The DNA for the CDR3 is TGTGCCAGCAGCGTAGGCAGTTACAATGAGCAGTTCTTC.

In this sample, this clone turned up a few times. V gene TRBV4-1 combines with J gene TRBJ2-7; 10 bases match TRBD1. The germline V gene encodes CDR1 MGHRA and CDR2 YSYEKL. There are 15 residues in the CDR3. V lost 4 bases and J lost 3; bases outside the gene matches: 6. The CDR3: CASSPGQGGIYEQYF. The CDR3 DNA follows: TGCGCCAGCAGCCCCGGACAGGGGGGGATCTACGAGCAGTACTTC.

V gene TRBV21-1 combines with J gene TRBJ1-5. TRBV21-1 is classified as a pseudogene. The CDR3 covers 14 residues. This CDR3 is CASKAPRFNQPQHF. CDR3 in DNA: TGTGCCAGCAAGGCACCTCGGTTCAATCAGCCCCAGCATTTT.

The rearrangement joins TRBV24-1 to TRBJ2-3, with D perhaps TRBD2 (5 bases). This CDR3 contains 12 residues. From germline, CDR1 is KGHDR and CDR2 SFDVKD. The V end was cut by 5 bases, the J end by 4 bases, with 6 bases between. The CDR3, as DNA: TGTGCCACCAGTGTCGGGGCAGATACGCAGTATTTT. This gives the protein CATSVGADTQYF.

This clone was counted a single time. The chain employs TRBV5-1 and TRBJ2-1; no reliable D call. The CDR3 consists of 14 residues. Germline loops: CDR1 SGHRS, CDR2 YFSETQ. Trimming shortened V by 2 bases and J by 6 bases, and 12 bases separated the two germline ends. This chain's CDR3 is CASSFGDIGNEQFF. The CDR3 DNA sequence: TGCGCCAGCAGCTTTGGGGATATCGGCAATGAGCAGTTCTTC.